The 24 T cell receptor beta chains below were found in one sample sequenced in a study of blood T cell repertoires in COVID-19. TCRdb's copy holds only in-frame clones and misses some; the assay was immunoSEQ multiplex PCR. The sample carries 45,000 to 70,000 clones, around 84% recorded once. The material sequenced was peripheral blood. These TCRs come from a woman aged 80 or over with acute or convalescent COVID-19.

The chain is built from TRBV13 and TRBJ2-7; 9 bases are shared with TRBD1. Looked up from germline, CDR1 is PRHDT and CDR2 is FYEKMQ (reference sequence). With V trimmed by 8 bases and J by 4 bases, 9 bases remained unmatched. The CDR3 spans 14 residues. CDR3 loop: CASSQRTGEYEQYF. DNA of the CDR3: TGTGCCAGCTCCCAACGGACAGGGGAATACGAGCAGTACTTC.

This clone has just a few counts. The chain has TRBV23-1 and TRBJ2-4; 9 bases are shared with TRBD1. TRBV23-1 is known as an ORF, though its function is uncertain. The CDR3 totals 17 residues. Trimming took 2 bases from V and 3 from J; bases not matched to a gene: 8. Here the CDR3 reads CASSQTPGQGFKNIQYF. The CDR3 region has the DNA TGCGCCAGCAGTCAAACTCCGGGACAGGGATTCAAAAACATTCAGTACTTC.

V and J are TRBV27 and TRBJ1-5; D is uncertain. Germline lookup yields CDR1 MNHEY and CDR2 SMNVEV (reference sequence). The length of the CDR3 is 14 residues. The V and J ends lost 3 bases and 7 bases respectively, with 13 bases between them. CDR3 bases: TGTGCCAGCAGTTTTGCGGGGATGGGGCAGCCCCAGCATTTT. This gives the protein CASSFAGMGQPQHF.

This clone was detected only a few times. The chain uses TRBV5-1 and TRBJ1-6, with a tentative D call TRBD1 (5 bases). The CDR3 is made up of 17 amino acids. CDR1 is SGHRS and CDR2 is YFSETQ in the germline V gene. The germline V and J ends were trimmed by 0 bases and 8 bases, with 18 bases remaining between them. The CDR3 loop is CASSLEQGRGLYSPLHF. The CDR3 DNA follows: TGCGCCAGCAGCTTGGAGCAGGGCCGGGGGTTATATTCACCCCTCCACTTT.

The V call is TRBV4-1, the J call TRBJ1-2; no clear D gene. CDR3 length: 15 amino acids. Germline CDR1 MGHRA, CDR2 YSYEKL. V shed 0 bases and J shed 0 bases, with 8 bases lying between them. Here the CDR3 DNA reads TGCGCCAGCAGCCAAGATCCTGGAGCTAACTATGGCTACACCTTC. It translates to CASSQDPGANYGYTF.

This clone occurred once. The CDR3 is CASSPRVNEQFF. As DNA, the CDR3 is TGTGCCAGCAGCCCCCGGGTCAATGAGCAGTTCTTC. This chain connects TRBV11-3 to TRBJ2-1; D remains unclear. V lost 5 bases, J lost 6 bases, and 8 bases lay in between. CDR1 and CDR2 (germline): SGHNT, YENEEA. This CDR3 contains 12 residues.

The CDR3 loop reads CASIGGAGVSEKLFF. The DNA of the CDR3 is TGTGCCAGTATCGGGGGGGCCGGGGTCTCAGAAAAACTGTTTTTT. The chain links TRBV19 to TRBJ1-4; D might be TRBD1 (6 bases). Trimming removed 7 bases from V and 8 bases from J, with 20 bases in between. This CDR3 contains 15 residues. Germline V gives CDR1 LNHDA, CDR2 SQIVND (reference sequence).

V and J are TRBV6-5 and TRBJ2-5; D is ambiguous. With 6 bases removed from V and 2 bases from J, the gap between germline ends came to 10 bases. The CDR3 loop spans 13 amino acids. Germline loops: CDR1 MNHEY, CDR2 SVGAGI. CDR3 amino acids: CASRYSEQETQYF. CDR3 nucleotide sequence: TGTGCCAGCAGGTACAGCGAACAAGAGACCCAGTACTTC.

This sequence joins TRBV7-8 and TRBJ1-6; D gene unclear. Looked up from germline, CDR1 is SGHVS and CDR2 is FQNEAQ. V gave up 0 bases and J gave up 7 bases, with 4 bases separating them. The CDR3 totals 13 residues. The CDR3 region is CASSLARNSPLHF. CDR3 sequence (DNA): TGTGCCAGCAGCTTAGCCAGGAATTCACCCCTCCACTTT.

The chain links TRBV9 to TRBJ1-2, with D perhaps matching TRBD1 (5 bases). The CDR3 runs 15 residues. The germline V gene encodes CDR1 SGDLS and CDR2 YYNGEE. V was pared by 0 bases and J by 6 bases, with 15 bases between. In DNA form, the CDR3 reads TGTGCCAGCAGCGTAGAAGGGGTCCCTCAGAATGGCTACACCTTC. Translated: CASSVEGVPQNGYTF.

This sequence joins TRBV18 and TRBJ2-6; 10 bases align to TRBD1. V lost 6 bases and J lost 2; bases outside the gene matches: 10. This CDR3 contains 18 residues. Germline CDR1 and CDR2: KGHSH and LQKENI. CDR3 sequence (DNA): TGTGCCAGCTCGCCCCGGGACAGGGGTTTCACTGGGGCCAACGTCCTGACTTTC. Translating it yields CASSPRDRGFTGANVLTF.

This clone was observed once. V is TRBV7-9 and J is TRBJ1-6; no clear D gene. V was shortened by 5 bases and J by 7 bases, with 12 bases between the two germline ends. Germline CDR1 SEHNR, CDR2 FQNEAQ (reference sequence). There are 14 residues in the CDR3. The DNA of the CDR3 is TGTGCCAGCAGCCTAAACCCCGAGAATTCACCCCTCCACTTT. Translating gives CASSLNPENSPLHF.

V is TRBV3-1 (or the pseudogene TRBV3-2) and J is TRBJ1-1, with D unclear. Germline-derived CDR1 and CDR2 are LGHDT and YNNKEL (reference sequence). V dropped 0 bases and J dropped 4 bases, with 15 bases sitting between them. The CDR3 totals 16 residues. CDR3 loop: CASSQDPGGLGTEAFF. The CDR3 nucleotides are TGTGCCAGCAGCCAAGATCCGGGCGGACTGGGCACTGAAGCTTTCTTT.

This chain links TRBV10-2 with TRBJ1-6; TRBD1 matches at 8 bases. This CDR3 spans 13 amino acids. Germline lookup yields CDR1 WSHSY and CDR2 SAAADI. V was pared by 8 bases and J by 10 bases, with 7 bases of the junction left unmatched. The CDR3 nucleotides are TGCGCCAGCCTCGACAGGGGCCAATCACCCCTCCACTTT. It yields the protein CASLDRGQSPLHF.

As DNA, the CDR3 is TGTGCCAGCAGCACAGGGGGAGATGGCTACACCTTC. Amino acids: CASSTGGDGYTF. The chain employs TRBV21-1 and TRBJ1-2; the table's D call of TRBD1 was not tested on the DNA. TRBV21-1 is a pseudogene. This CDR3 is 12 amino acids long.

The rearrangement links TRBV29-1 to TRBJ2-1; 12 positions agree with TRBD1. The junction had 33 bases not matched to a gene; V was cut back by 6 bases and J by 9 bases. Germline V lookup: CDR1 SQVTM, CDR2 ANQGSEA. There are 22 residues in the CDR3. For the CDR3, the DNA is TGCAGCGTCGAGACAAACCTGGCCCACAACTTCCGGGGACAGGGGGCGTCAGGTGAGCAGTTCTTC. Translating it yields CSVETNLAHNFRGQGASGEQFF.

The genes are TRBV19 and TRBJ1-5; D possibly corresponds to TRBD1 (5 bases). V was clipped by 6 bases and J by 3 bases, with 12 bases between them. Germline assignment: CDR1 LNHDA and CDR2 SQIVND (reference sequence). This CDR3 contains 14 residues. The CDR3 protein is CASSDQGNNQPQHF. CDR3 DNA: TGTGCCAGTAGCGATCAGGGTAACAATCAGCCCCAGCATTTT.

The chain employs TRBV5-6 and TRBJ1-5; D is undetermined. The germline CDR1 and CDR2 sequences are SGHDT and YYEEEE. With 4 bases removed from V and 9 bases from J, the gap between germline ends came to 14 bases. There are 13 residues in the CDR3. The CDR3 sequence is CASSTNQVSPQHF. CDR3 sequence (DNA): TGTGCCAGCAGCACGAACCAGGTCTCGCCCCAGCATTTT.

In its sample, this clone was seen a few times. The rearrangement joins TRBV19 to TRBJ2-7; 11 bases agree with TRBD1. The CDR3 is 14 amino acids. Germline CDR1 LNHDA, CDR2 SQIVND (reference sequence). The V segment lost 5 bases and the J segment 2 bases; nucleotides outside the gene matches: 2. The DNA of the CDR3 is TGTGCCAGTAGTGGACAGGGGGCCACCTACGAGCAGTACTTC. Translating it yields CASSGQGATYEQYF.

The chain uses TRBV7-8 and TRBJ2-7, with 10 bases aligning to TRBD2. CDR1 is SGHVS, CDR2 FQNEAQ, per germline. V lost 3 bases and J lost 9; bases outside the gene matches: 11. There are 15 residues in the CDR3. CDR3: CASSFERGGLSGQYF. The CDR3 bases are TGTGCCAGCAGCTTCGAGCGGGGGGGACTTTCAGGGCAGTACTTC.

The chain has TRBV3-1 (or the pseudogene TRBV3-2) and TRBJ1-5, with TRBD1 as a possible D gene (6 bases). Germline V lookup: CDR1 LGHDT, CDR2 YNNKEL (reference sequence). The CDR3 length is 14 residues. The ends were cut back, 1 base at V and 7 bases at J, with 11 bases in the middle. CDR3 sequence (DNA): TGTGCCAGCAGCCAAGGATACAGGGACCAGCCCCAGCATTTT. It translates to CASSQGYRDQPQHF.

The chain joins TRBV6-5 to TRBJ1-1; 11 bases are shared with TRBD1. In germline, CDR1 is MNHEY, CDR2 SVGAGI. J gave up 6 bases and V 6 bases, and 6 bases lay outside the gene matches. CDR3 length: 14 residues. CDR3 DNA sequence: TGTGCCAGCAGGCTGGACAGGGGGCACTCTGAAGCTTTCTTT. Its protein is CASRLDRGHSEAFF.

The chain carries TRBV27 and TRBJ1-6; D is perhaps TRBD1 (5 bases). The germline CDR1 and CDR2 sequences are MNHEY and SMNVEV (reference sequence). Trimming cost V 6 bases and J 4 bases, with 10 bases left between them. This CDR3 contains 14 residues. The CDR3 sequence is CASRQEPYNSPLHF. For the CDR3, the DNA is TGTGCCAGCAGACAGGAGCCATATAATTCACCCCTCCACTTT.

The chain recombines TRBV5-1 with TRBJ2-1, with D possibly being TRBD1 (5 bases). The CDR3 consists of 12 residues. Deletions cut 2 bases from V and 10 bases from J, with 10 bases between. CDR1 is SGHRS and CDR2 is YFSETQ in the germline V gene. Written as DNA, the CDR3 is TGCGCCAGCAGCTTAACCCGACAGGAGCAGTTCTTC. It yields the protein CASSLTRQEQFF.